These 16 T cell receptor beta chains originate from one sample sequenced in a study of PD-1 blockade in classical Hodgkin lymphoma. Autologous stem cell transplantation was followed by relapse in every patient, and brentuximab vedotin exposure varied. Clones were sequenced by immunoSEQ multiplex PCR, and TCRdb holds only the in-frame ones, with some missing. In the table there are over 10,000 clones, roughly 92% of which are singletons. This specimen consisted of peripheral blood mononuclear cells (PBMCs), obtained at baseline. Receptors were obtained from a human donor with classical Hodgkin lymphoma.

The CDR3 region has the DNA TGTGCCAGCGAACCGGGCTACTACAATGAGCAGTTCTTC. Translating gives CASEPGYYNEQFF. The chain is built from TRBV6-1 and TRBJ2-1; D is ambiguous. V was shortened by 8 bases and J by 3 bases, with 11 bases between the two germline ends. This CDR3 comprises 13 residues. CDR1 is MNHNS and CDR2 is SASEGT in the germline V gene.

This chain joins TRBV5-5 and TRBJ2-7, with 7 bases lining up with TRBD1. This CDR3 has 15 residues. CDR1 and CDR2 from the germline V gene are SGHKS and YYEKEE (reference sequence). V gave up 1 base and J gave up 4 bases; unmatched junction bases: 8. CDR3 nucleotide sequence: TGTGCCAGCAGCTTGTATAGAGGGGGCAAGTACGAGCAGTACTTC. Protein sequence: CASSLYRGGKYEQYF.

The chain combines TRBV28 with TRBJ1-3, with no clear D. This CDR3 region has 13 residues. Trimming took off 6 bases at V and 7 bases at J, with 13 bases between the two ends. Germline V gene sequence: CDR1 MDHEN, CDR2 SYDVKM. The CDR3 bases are TGTGCCAGCAGCCTAGAATTAGGGAACACCATATATTTT. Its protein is CASSLELGNTIYF.

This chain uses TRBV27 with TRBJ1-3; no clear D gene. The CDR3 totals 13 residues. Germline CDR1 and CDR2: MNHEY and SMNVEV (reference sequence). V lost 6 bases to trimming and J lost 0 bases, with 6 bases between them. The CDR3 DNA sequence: TGTGCCAGCAGCGCCAACTCTGGAAACACCATATATTTT. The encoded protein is CASSANSGNTIYF.

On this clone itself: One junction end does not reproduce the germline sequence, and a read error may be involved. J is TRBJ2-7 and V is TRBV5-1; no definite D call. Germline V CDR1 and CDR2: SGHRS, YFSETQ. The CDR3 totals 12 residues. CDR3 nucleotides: TGCGCCAGCAGCTTTGACTCCCACGAGCAGTACTTC. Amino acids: CASSFDSHEQYF.

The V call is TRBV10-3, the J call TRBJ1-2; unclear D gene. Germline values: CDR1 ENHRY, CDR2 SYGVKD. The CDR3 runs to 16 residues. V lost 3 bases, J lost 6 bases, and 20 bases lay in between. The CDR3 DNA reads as TGTGCCATCAGTGACCTCCTTGGACGGAAAAGGAATGGCTACACCTTC. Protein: CAISDLLGRKRNGYTF.

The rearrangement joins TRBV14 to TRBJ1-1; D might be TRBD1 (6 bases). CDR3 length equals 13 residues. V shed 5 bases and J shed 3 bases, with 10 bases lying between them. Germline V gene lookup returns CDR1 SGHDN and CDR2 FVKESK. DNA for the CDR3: TGTGCCAGCAGCTGGGACACCTACACTGAAGCTTTCTTT. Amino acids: CASSWDTYTEAFF.

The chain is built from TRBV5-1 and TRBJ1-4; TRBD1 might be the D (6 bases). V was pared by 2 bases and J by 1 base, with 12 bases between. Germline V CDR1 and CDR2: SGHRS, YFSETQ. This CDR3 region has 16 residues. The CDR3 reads CASSFGSQGTNEKLFF. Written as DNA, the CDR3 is TGCGCCAGCAGCTTTGGATCACAGGGAACTAATGAAAAACTGTTTTTT.

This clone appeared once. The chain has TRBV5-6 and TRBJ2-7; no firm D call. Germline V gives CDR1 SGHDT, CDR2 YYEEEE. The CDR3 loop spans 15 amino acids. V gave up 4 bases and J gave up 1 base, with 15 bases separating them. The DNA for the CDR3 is TGTGCCAGCAGCAACCATCCTACGGATTCCTACGAGCAGTACTTC. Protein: CASSNHPTDSYEQYF. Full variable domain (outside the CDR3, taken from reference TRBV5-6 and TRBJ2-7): DAGVTQSPTHLIKTRGQQVTLRCSPKSGHDTVSWYQQALGQGPQFIFQYYEEEERQRGNFPDRFSGHQFPNYSSELNVNALLLGDSALYLCASSNHPTDSYEQYFGPGTRLTVT.

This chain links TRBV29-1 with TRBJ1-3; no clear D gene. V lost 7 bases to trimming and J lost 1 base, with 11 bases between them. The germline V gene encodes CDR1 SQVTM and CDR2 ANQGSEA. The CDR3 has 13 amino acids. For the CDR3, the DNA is TGCAGCGCCATGTGGGGATCTGGAAACACCATATATTTT. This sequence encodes CSAMWGSGNTIYF. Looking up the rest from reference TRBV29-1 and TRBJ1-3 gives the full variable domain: SAVISQKPSRDICQRGTSLTIQCQVDSQVTMMFWYRQQPGQSLTLIATANQGSEATYESGFVIDKFPISRPNLTFSTLTVSNMSPEDSSIYLCSAMWGSGNTIYFGEGSWLTVV.

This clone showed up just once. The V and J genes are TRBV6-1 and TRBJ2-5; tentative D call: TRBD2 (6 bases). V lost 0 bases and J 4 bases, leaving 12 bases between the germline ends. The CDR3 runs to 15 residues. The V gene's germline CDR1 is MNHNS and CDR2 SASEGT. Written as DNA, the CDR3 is TGTGCCAGCAGTGAAGCGCCGCGGGGCGCAGAGACCCAGTACTTC. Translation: CASSEAPRGAETQYF.

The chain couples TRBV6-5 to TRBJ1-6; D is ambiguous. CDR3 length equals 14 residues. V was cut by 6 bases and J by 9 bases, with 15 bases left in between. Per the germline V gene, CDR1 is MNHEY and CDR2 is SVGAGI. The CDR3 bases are TGTGCCAGCAGCACTGAGGCCAGGCTTTCACCCCTCCACTTT. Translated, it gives CASSTEARLSPLHF.

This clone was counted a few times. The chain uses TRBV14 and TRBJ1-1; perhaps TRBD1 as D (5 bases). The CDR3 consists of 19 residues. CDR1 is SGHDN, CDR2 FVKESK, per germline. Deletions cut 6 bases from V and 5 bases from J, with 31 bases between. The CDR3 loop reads CASSRRVGQGRSSGTEAFF. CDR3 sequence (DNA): TGTGCCAGCAGTCGGAGAGTTGGGCAGGGTAGGTCTTCGGGTACTGAAGCTTTCTTT.

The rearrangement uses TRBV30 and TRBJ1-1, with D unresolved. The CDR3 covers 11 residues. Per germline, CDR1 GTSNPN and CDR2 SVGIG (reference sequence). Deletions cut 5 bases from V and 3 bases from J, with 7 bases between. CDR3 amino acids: CAWGRDTEAFF. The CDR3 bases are TGTGCCTGGGGTCGGGACACTGAAGCTTTCTTT.

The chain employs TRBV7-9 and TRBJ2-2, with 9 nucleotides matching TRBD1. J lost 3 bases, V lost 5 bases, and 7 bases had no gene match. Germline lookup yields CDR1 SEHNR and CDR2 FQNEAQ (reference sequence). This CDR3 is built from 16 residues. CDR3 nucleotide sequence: TGTGCCAGCAGCCCGATGACAGGGGGGGACACCGGGGAGCTGTTTTTT. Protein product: CASSPMTGGDTGELFF.

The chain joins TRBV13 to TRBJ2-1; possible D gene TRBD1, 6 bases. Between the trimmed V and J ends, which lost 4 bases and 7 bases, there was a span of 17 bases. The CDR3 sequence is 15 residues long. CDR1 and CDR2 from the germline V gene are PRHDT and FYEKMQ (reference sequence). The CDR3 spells CASSSRRGGLNEQFF. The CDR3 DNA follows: TGTGCCAGCAGCTCCCGTCGAGGGGGTTTGAATGAGCAGTTCTTC. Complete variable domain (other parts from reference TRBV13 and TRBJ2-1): AAGVIQSPRHLIKEKRETATLKCYPIPRHDTVYWYQQGPGQDPQFLISFYEKMQSDKGSIPDRFSAQQFSDYHSELNMSSLELGDSALYFCASSSRRGGLNEQFFGPGTRLTVL.